Each of the 17 T cell receptor beta chains below was sequenced from the same sample in a study of blood T cell repertoires in COVID-19. TCRdb keeps only in-frame clones here, not all; method: immunoSEQ multiplex PCR. This sample has about 140,000 clones; more than 75% occur once, and the top ten carry about 4.3%. Sequenced: peripheral blood. Receptors originate from a woman aged 35 to 49 with acute or convalescent COVID-19.

The chain combines TRBV28 with TRBJ2-2, with D possibly matching TRBD2 (5 bases). The CDR3 loop spans 17 amino acids. CDR1 is MDHEN and CDR2 is SYDVKM in the germline V gene. The V end lost 4 bases, the J end lost 1 base, and 16 bases lay between the germline ends. The DNA for the CDR3 is TGTGCCAGCAGTTACCACCGGGGTATCCAGAACACCGGGGAGCTGTTTTTT. It translates to CASSYHRGIQNTGELFF.

The chain employs TRBV12-3 or TRBV12-4 and TRBJ1-1; D perhaps matches TRBD1 (6 bases). The CDR3 extends over 13 amino acids. The germline V and J ends were trimmed by 6 bases and 1 base, with 9 bases remaining between them. This chain's CDR3 is CASSRDKNTEAFF. The CDR3 DNA sequence: TGTGCCAGCAGCCGGGACAAGAACACTGAAGCTTTCTTT.

The sample holds one count of this clone. This chain joins TRBV7-9 and TRBJ2-1; 12 bases map to TRBD2. Germline trimming cut 6 bases from V and 6 bases from J; bases unmatched to any gene: 3. Germline loops: CDR1 SEHNR, CDR2 FQNEAQ (reference sequence). The CDR3 is made up of 14 amino acids. CDR3 in DNA: TGTGCCAGCAGACTAGCGGGAGGCGCCAATGAGCAGTTCTTC. Translating it yields CASRLAGGANEQFF.

This clone was observed a handful of times. The chain is built from TRBV3-1 (or the pseudogene TRBV3-2) and TRBJ1-6; perhaps TRBD1 as D (6 bases). Trimming stripped 4 bases from V and 7 bases from J, with 20 bases between. CDR3 size: 17 residues. From germline, CDR1 is LGHDT and CDR2 YNNKEL (reference sequence). The CDR3: CASSPRGGVRPNSPLHF. Written as DNA, the CDR3 is TGTGCCAGCAGCCCCCGAGGGGGGGTCCGGCCCAATTCACCCCTCCACTTT.

The chain links TRBV4-2 to TRBJ2-7; perhaps TRBD2 as D (6 bases). This CDR3 has 17 amino acids. Germline-derived CDR1 and CDR2 are LGHNA and YNFKEQ. V lost 0 bases and J lost 4, with 19 bases in between. The CDR3 loop reads CASSQELGGGTFYEQYF. The CDR3 DNA sequence: TGTGCCAGCAGCCAAGAACTGGGTGGGGGGACGTTTTACGAGCAGTACTTC.

V and J are TRBV5-1 and TRBJ2-3; no clear D gene. Trimming stripped 0 bases from V and 2 bases from J, with 13 bases between. CDR3 length: 16 residues. Germline V lookup: CDR1 SGHRS, CDR2 YFSETQ. CDR3 in DNA: TGCGCCAGCAGCTTGGGACACCTATTCACCACAGATACGCAGTATTTT. Protein sequence: CASSLGHLFTTDTQYF.

The chain carries TRBV5-1 and TRBJ2-2, with 7 bases aligning to TRBD2. CDR1 is SGHRS and CDR2 is YFSETQ in the germline V gene. V dropped 0 bases and J dropped 2; count of bases not matched to a gene: 1. The CDR3 spans 15 residues. CDR3: CASSLGTSNTGELFF. CDR3 coding DNA: TGCGCCAGCAGCTTGGGGACTAGTAACACCGGGGAGCTGTTTTTT.

The CDR3 nucleotides are TGTGCCAGCACCCCTCGGAGAGCCTGGACCAAAAACATTCAGTACTTC. As protein: CASTPRRAWTKNIQYF. V usage is TRBV27 and J usage is TRBJ2-4; no definite D call. Trimming stripped 7 bases from V and 2 bases from J, with 18 bases between. Per the germline V gene, CDR1 is MNHEY and CDR2 is SMNVEV (reference sequence). There are 16 residues in the CDR3.

This clone showed up just a few times. The CDR3 here is CASSGLAGDNEQFF. The CDR3 nucleotides read TGTGCCAGCTCGGGACTAGCGGGAGACAATGAGCAGTTCTTC. The chain has TRBV18 and TRBJ2-1, with 14 bases fitting TRBD2. Germline CDR1 and CDR2: KGHSH and LQKENI. V lost 6 bases, J lost 5 bases, and 0 bases stayed unmatched. The CDR3 is 14 residues long.

The chain has TRBV30 and TRBJ2-1; TRBD1 might be the D (5 bases). The V and J ends lost 7 bases and 2 bases respectively, with 12 bases between them. In germline, CDR1 is GTSNPN, CDR2 SVGIG (reference sequence). The CDR3 length is 13 residues. The DNA for the CDR3 is TGTGCCTCCTCGCCAGGGACCTACAATGAGCAGTTCTTC. Translating gives CASSPGTYNEQFF.

The chain uses TRBV19 and TRBJ2-1, with a tentative D call TRBD2 (5 bases). Trimming removed 7 bases at V and 0 bases at J, with 13 bases between. This CDR3 has 15 residues. The V gene's germline CDR1 is LNHDA and CDR2 SQIVND (reference sequence). The CDR3, as DNA: TGTGCCAGTACCCCGCGGGTGAGCTCCTACAATGAGCAGTTCTTC. It is translated as CASTPRVSSYNEQFF.

This sequence joins TRBV12-3 or TRBV12-4 and TRBJ2-1; D unclear. This CDR3 has 13 amino acids. V lost 4 bases to trimming and J lost 5 bases, with 9 bases between them. The CDR3 bases are TGTGCCAGCAGTTGGGCGCTCGACAATGAGCAGTTCTTC. Translation: CASSWALDNEQFF.

The V and J genes are TRBV5-1 and TRBJ2-1; TRBD2 aligns across 9 bases. From germline, CDR1 is SGHRS and CDR2 YFSETQ. The CDR3 is 19 amino acids. V lost 4 bases and J lost 1; bases outside the gene matches: 15. The CDR3 bases are TGCGCCAGCAGCCGTCCAAGGGCGGGAGGGTTCGGGTCCTACAATGAGCAGTTCTTC. Translating gives CASSRPRAGGFGSYNEQFF.

The genes are TRBV4-3 and TRBJ1-1; TRBD1 matches 10 bases. CDR1 and CDR2 from the germline V gene are LGHNA and YSLEER. The CDR3 spans 17 residues. The V gene end was trimmed by 0 bases and the J gene end by 1 base; junction bases not matched to a gene: 5. The CDR3 DNA sequence: TGCGCCAGCAGCCAAGAAGGACAGGGGGGTAGGAACACTGAAGCTTTCTTT. The encoded protein is CASSQEGQGGRNTEAFF.

The J gene is TRBJ1-1, the V gene TRBV12-3 or TRBV12-4; D is uncertain. This CDR3 has 11 residues. The V end was cut by 3 bases, the J end by 7 bases, with 6 bases between. CDR3 sequence (DNA): TGTGCCAGCAGTTTGAGAGGTGAAGCTTTCTTT. Its translation is CASSLRGEAFF.

The genes are TRBV14 and TRBJ1-2; D remains unclear. The CDR3 covers 13 residues. Trimming removed 4 bases from V and 0 bases from J, with 6 bases in between. Germline-derived CDR1 and CDR2 are SGHDN and FVKESK. CDR3 region: CASSPGTNYGYTF. The CDR3, as DNA: TGTGCCAGCAGCCCCGGGACTAACTATGGCTACACCTTC.

The chain carries TRBV7-2 and TRBJ1-3; TRBD1 matches 9 bases. The CDR3 runs to 15 residues. V gave up 6 bases and J gave up 2 bases; unmatched junction bases: 5. Germline values: CDR1 SGHTA, CDR2 FQGNSA. The CDR3 spells CASSDTGGAGNTIYF. The CDR3 region has the DNA TGTGCCAGCAGTGATACAGGGGGCGCTGGAAACACCATATATTTT. The full variable domain, its missing parts supplied by reference TRBV7-2 and TRBJ1-3, is GAGVSQSPSNKVTEKGKDVELRCDPISGHTALYWYRQSLGQGLEFLIYFQGNSAPDKSGLPSDRFSAERTGGSVSTLTIQRTQQEDSAVYLCASSDTGGAGNTIYFGEGSWLTVV.